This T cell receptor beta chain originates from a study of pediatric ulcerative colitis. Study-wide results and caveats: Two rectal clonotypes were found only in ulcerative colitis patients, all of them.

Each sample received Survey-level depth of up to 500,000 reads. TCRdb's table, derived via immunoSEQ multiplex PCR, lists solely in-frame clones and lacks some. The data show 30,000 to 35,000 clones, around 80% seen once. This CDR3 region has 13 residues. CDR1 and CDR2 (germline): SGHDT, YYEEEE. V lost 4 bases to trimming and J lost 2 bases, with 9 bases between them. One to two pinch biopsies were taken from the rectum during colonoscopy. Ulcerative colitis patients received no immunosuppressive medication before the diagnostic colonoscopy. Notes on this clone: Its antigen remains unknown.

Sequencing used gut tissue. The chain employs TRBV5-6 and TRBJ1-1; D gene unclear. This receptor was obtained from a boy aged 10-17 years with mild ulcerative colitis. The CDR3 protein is CASSPRSNTEAFF. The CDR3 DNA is TGTGCCAGCAGCCCTCGAAGTAACACTGAAGCTTTCTTT. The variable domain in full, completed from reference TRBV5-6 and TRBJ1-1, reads DAGVTQSPTHLIKTRGQQVTLRCSPKSGHDTVSWYQQALGQGPQFIFQYYEEEERQRGNFPDRFSGHQFPNYSSELNVNALLLGDSALYLCASSPRSNTEAFFGQGTRLTVV.